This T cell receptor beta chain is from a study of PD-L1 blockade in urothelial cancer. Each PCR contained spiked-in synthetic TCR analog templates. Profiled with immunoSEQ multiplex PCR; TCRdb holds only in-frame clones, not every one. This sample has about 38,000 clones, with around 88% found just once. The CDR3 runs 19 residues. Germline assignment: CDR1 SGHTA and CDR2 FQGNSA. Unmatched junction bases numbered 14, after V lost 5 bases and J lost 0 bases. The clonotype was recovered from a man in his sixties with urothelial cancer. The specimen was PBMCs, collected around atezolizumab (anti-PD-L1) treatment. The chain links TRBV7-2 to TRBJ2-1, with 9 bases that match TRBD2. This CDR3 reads CASSIPSVGAGGSYNEQFF. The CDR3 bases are TGTGCCAGCAGCATACCCTCCGTAGGAGCGGGGGGCTCCTACAATGAGCAGTTCTTC.